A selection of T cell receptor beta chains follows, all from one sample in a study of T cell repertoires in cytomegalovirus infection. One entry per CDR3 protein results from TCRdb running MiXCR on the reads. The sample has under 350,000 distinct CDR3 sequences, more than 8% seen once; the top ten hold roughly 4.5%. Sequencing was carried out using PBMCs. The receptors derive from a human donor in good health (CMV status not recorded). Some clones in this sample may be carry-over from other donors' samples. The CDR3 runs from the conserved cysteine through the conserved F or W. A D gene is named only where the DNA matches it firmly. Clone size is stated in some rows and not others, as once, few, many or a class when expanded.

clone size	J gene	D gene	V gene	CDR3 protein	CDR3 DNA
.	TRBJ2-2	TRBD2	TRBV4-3	CASSQLAGYTGELFF	TGCGCCAGCAGCCAACTAGCGGGGTACACCGGGGAGCTGTTTTTT
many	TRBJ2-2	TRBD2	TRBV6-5	CASSLSGGPSGELFF	TGTGCCAGCAGTTTGAGCGGGGGCCCCTCCGGGGAGCTGTTTTTT
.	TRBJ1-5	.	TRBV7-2	CASSPLRNRANQPQHF	TGTGCCAGCAGCCCACTGAGGAACAGGGCAAATCAGCCCCAGCATTTT
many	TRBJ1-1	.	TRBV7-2	CASSPVRDTEAFF	TGTGCCAGCAGCCCCGTGCGGGACACTGAAGCTTTCTTT
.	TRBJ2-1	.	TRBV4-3	CASSQDPNTYNEQFF	TGCGCCAGCAGCCAAGATCCGAACACTTACAATGAGCAGTTCTTC
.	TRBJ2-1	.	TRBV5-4	CASSLAQNEQFF	TGTGCCAGCAGCTTGGCCCAAAATGAGCAGTTCTTC
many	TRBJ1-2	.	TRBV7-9	CASSLAGKTSYGYTF	TGTGCCAGCAGCTTAGCAGGGAAGACGAGCTATGGCTACACCTTC
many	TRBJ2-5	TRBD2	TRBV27	CASSRKANAGGARRSQETQYF	TGTGCCAGCAGTAGGAAGGCGAACGCGGGAGGGGCAAGGAGGTCCCAAGAGACCCAGTACTTC
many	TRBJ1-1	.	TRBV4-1	CASSQQQGMNTEAFF	TGCGCCAGCAGCCAACAGCAGGGCATGAACACTGAAGCTTTCTTT
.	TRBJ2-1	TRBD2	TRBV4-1	CASSPWLAGSSYNEQFF	TGCGCCAGCAGCCCATGGCTAGCGGGGAGCTCCTACAATGAGCAGTTCTTC
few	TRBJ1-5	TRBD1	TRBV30	CAWGTGKSNQPQHF	TGTGCCTGGGGGACAGGTAAAAGCAATCAGCCCCAGCATTTT
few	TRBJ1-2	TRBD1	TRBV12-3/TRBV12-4	CASSGDRGFRGYTF	TGTGCCAGCAGTGGGGACAGGGGTTTTCGTGGCTACACCTTC
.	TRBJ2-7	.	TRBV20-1	CSARDSPSYEQYF	TGCAGTGCTAGAGATTCCCCCTCTTACGAGCAGTACTTC
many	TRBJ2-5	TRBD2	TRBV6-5	CASSYSIYGRETQYF	TGTGCCAGCAGTTACTCGATTTACGGGAGGGAGACCCAGTACTTC
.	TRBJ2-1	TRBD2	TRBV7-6	CASSSGLAGGHETQFF	TGTGCCAGCAGTTCCGGACTAGCGGGGGGACACGAGACCCAGTTCTTC
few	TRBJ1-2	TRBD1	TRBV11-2	CASRVKQGAGDGYTF	TGTGCCAGTCGGGTAAAACAGGGGGCAGGGGATGGCTACACCTTC
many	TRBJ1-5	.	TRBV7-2	CASSPLEGRGNQPQHF	TGTGCCAGCAGCCCACTGGAGGGCAGGGGCAATCAGCCCCAGCATTTT
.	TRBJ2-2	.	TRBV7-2	CASSSPPTTRGVNTGALFF	TGTGCCAGTAGCTCACCCCCCACGACTAGGGGGGTTAACACCGGGGCGCTGTTTTTT
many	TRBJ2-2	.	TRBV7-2	CASSSVEGELFF	TGTGCCAGCAGCTCTGTGGAAGGGGAGCTGTTTTTT
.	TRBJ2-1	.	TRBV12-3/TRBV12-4	CASSQNSGADLYNEQFF	TGTGCCAGCAGTCAAAACTCAGGGGCGGACCTTTACAATGAGCAGTTCTTC
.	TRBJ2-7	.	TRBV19	CASSGSSDHEQYF	TGTGCCAGTAGTGGTAGTAGCGACCACGAGCAGTACTTC
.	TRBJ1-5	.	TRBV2	CASRGVLPSNQPQHF	TGTGCCAGCAGGGGCGTCCTGCCTAGCAATCAGCCCCAGCATTTT
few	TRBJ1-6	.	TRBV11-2	CASSLASLRGSPNPPLHF	TGTGCCAGCAGCTTAGCGTCCCTGAGGGGCAGCCCTAATCCACCCCTCCACTTT
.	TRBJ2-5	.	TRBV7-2	CASSFDPQDTQYF	TGTGCCAGCAGCTTTGACCCCCAGGACACCCAGTACTTC
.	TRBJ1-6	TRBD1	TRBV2	CASLQGKNSPLHF	TGTGCCAGCCTACAGGGGAAGAATTCACCCCTCCACTTT
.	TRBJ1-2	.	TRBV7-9	CASSSRHDLGYTF	TGTGCCAGCAGCTCACGACACGATCTAGGCTACACCTTC
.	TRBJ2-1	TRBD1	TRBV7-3	CAEGAPSYNEQFF	TGTGCCGAGGGGGCTCCCTCCTACAATGAGCAGTTCTTC
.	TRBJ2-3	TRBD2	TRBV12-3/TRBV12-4	CASSLAGEVDTQYF	TGTGCCAGCAGTCTAGCGGGAGAGGTAGATACGCAGTATTTT
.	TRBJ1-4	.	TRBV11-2	CASSFGRGTGDEKLFF	TGTGCCAGCAGCTTCGGACGGGGAACGGGTGATGAAAAACTGTTTTTT